One and the same sample provided the 21 T cell receptor beta chains below, sequenced in a study of regulatory T cells in long-lasting Graves disease (dated by TCRdb to about 2021). The time point label, read with the paper, signifies: persistent/refractory GD, antithyroid drugs over 5 years with positive TRAb. RNA was extracted from PBMCs in TRIzol for both TCR sequencing and RNA sequencing. The library was generated by multiplex PCR. The data were produced on an Illumina HiSeq 4000. CDR3 regions were amplified by Arm-PCR with iRepertoire HTBI primers to construct TCR beta libraries. TCRdb ran its own pipeline on the public reads, namely fastp trimming at Q25 and MiXCR clone calling, and kept in-frame beta chains. Each CDR3 protein gets just one entry, which takes the most common genes and DNA from the rows behind it. The sample table holds some 330,000 distinct CDR3 sequences, of which roughly 20% were seen once. The biggest ten clones account for 25% to 35% of the sample.

This material consisted of peripheral blood mononuclear cells (PBMCs), taken when the disease was refractory, from a patient treated with antithyroid drugs. These receptors were collected from a woman between 40 and 50 years old with Graves disease. Donor details come from another sample of the same person, matched by shared clones.

This clonotype occurred many times. This chain links TRBV28 with TRBJ1-2; D gene unclear. Looked up from germline, CDR1 is MDHEN and CDR2 is SYDVKM. V was pared by 6 bases and J by 7 bases, with 15 bases between. This CDR3 contains 13 residues. CDR3 coding DNA: TGTGCCAGCAGCCACCCATCGACGGCTGGCTACACCTTC. Translation: CASSHPSTAGYTF.

This clonotype came up a few times. The rearrangement links TRBV6-1 to TRBJ2-7, with TRBD1 matching 8 bases. The J segment lost 2 bases and the V segment lost 4 bases, leaving 4 bases of the junction unmatched. Germline CDR1 and CDR2: MNHNS and SASEGT. The CDR3 sequence is 14 residues long. In DNA form, the CDR3 reads TGTGCCAGCAGTGCGACAGGGGATACCTACGAGCAGTACTTC. Protein product: CASSATGDTYEQYF.

V is TRBV6-1 and J is TRBJ2-2, with 8 bases fitting TRBD1. Losses at the gene ends were 4 bases for V and 4 bases for J; bases not matched to a gene: 8. CDR3 length: 16 residues. Germline V CDR1 and CDR2: MNHNS, SASEGT. The DNA of the CDR3 is TGTGCCAGCAGTGCATTTGGACAGGGAAGCACCGGGGAGCTGTTTTTT. Amino acid sequence: CASSAFGQGSTGELFF.

This chain links TRBV7-6 with TRBJ2-7, with 7 positions matching TRBD1. The V gene's germline CDR1 is SGHVS and CDR2 FNYEAQ. This CDR3 contains 14 residues. Germline trimming cut 5 bases from V and 5 bases from J; bases unmatched to any gene: 9. The CDR3 DNA reads TGTGCCAGCAGCGTTCTACAGGGGACACACGAGCAGTACTTC. This sequence encodes CASSVLQGTHEQYF.

This clonotype was counted many times. V gene TRBV5-1 combines with J gene TRBJ2-2; D not certain. The CDR3 spans 13 residues. CDR1 SGHRS and CDR2 YFSETQ come from the germline V gene. V lost 3 bases and J lost 4, with 7 bases in between. This CDR3 is CASSSVGTGELFF. In DNA form, the CDR3 reads TGCGCCAGCAGCTCCGTCGGCACCGGGGAGCTGTTTTTT.

This clonotype was detected ten times or more. V gene TRBV2 combines with J gene TRBJ1-2, with D unclear. V was cut by 2 bases and J by 8 bases, with 15 bases left in between. The CDR3 contains 14 residues. Germline V gene data show CDR1 as SNHLY and CDR2 as FYNNEI. The CDR3 loop reads CASSESAGIGGYTF. The DNA for the CDR3 is TGTGCCAGCAGTGAAAGTGCGGGAATTGGAGGCTACACCTTC.

Note on this clonotype: One base away lies a much larger clone, so this may be a sequencing read error. The chain carries TRBV29-1 and TRBJ1-1, with TRBD1 matching 7 bases. This CDR3 has 13 amino acids. CDR1 and CDR2 (germline): SQVTM, ANQGSEA. The CDR3 protein is CNVDAGGNTEAFF. The CDR3 nucleotides are TGCAACGTTGACGCAGGGGGGAACACTGAAGCTTTCTTT.

This chain connects TRBV7-9 to TRBJ2-5; D is undetermined. Deletions cut 1 base from V and 4 bases from J, with 13 bases between. The CDR3 totals 15 residues. The V gene's germline CDR1 is SEHNR and CDR2 FQNEAQ (reference sequence). This chain's CDR3 is CASSLGLIAVETQYF. The CDR3 nucleotides read TGTGCCAGCAGCTTAGGGCTCATAGCAGTAGAGACCCAGTACTTC.

J is TRBJ1-5 and V is TRBV5-1, with 10 bases fitting TRBD1. The ends lost 0 bases at V and 6 bases at J; junction bases unmatched: 6. The CDR3 totals 16 residues. Germline V lookup: CDR1 SGHRS, CDR2 YFSETQ. CDR3 DNA sequence: TGCGCCAGCAGCTTGGGGACAGGGGGATTAATTCAGCCCCAGCATTTT. Its protein product is CASSLGTGGLIQPQHF.

The chain uses TRBV9 and TRBJ1-1, with D possibly TRBD1 on 6 matching bases. Trimming shortened V by 4 bases and J by 5 bases, and 15 bases separated the two germline ends. The CDR3 runs to 14 residues. Germline V lookup: CDR1 SGDLS, CDR2 YYNGEE. The CDR3 DNA sequence: TGTGCCAGCAGCCCAGAGGGGGGAAAAACTGAAGCTTTCTTT. Amino acids: CASSPEGGKTEAFF.

This clonotype was counted between two and nine times. The chain employs TRBV20-1 and TRBJ2-7; 7 bases are a match to TRBD1. The CDR3 consists of 11 residues. Germline CDR1 is DFQATT and CDR2 is SNEGSKA (reference sequence). V was pared by 7 bases and J by 4 bases, with 4 bases of the junction left unmatched. CDR3 in amino acids: CSGSTGYEQYF. The CDR3, as DNA: TGCAGTGGATCGACAGGGTACGAGCAGTACTTC.

This clonotype was found many times. The gene calls are TRBV27 and TRBJ1-6, with 8 bases lining up with TRBD1. The trim removed 2 bases at V and 9 bases at J, leaving 3 bases unmatched. The CDR3 length is 14 residues. CDR1 is MNHEY and CDR2 is SMNVEV in the germline V gene (reference sequence). The CDR3 sequence is CASSLKTGASPLHF. The CDR3 coding sequence is TGTGCCAGCAGTTTAAAGACAGGGGCTTCACCCCTCCACTTT.

In this sample, this clonotype turned up many times. The chain carries TRBV7-9 and TRBJ1-4; no clear D. From germline, CDR1 is SEHNR and CDR2 FQNEAQ (reference sequence). The V end was cut by 2 bases, the J end by 3 bases, with 7 bases between. The CDR3 is 14 amino acids. In DNA form, the CDR3 reads TGTGCCAGCAGCTTAAACGGAGCTAATGAAAAACTGTTTTTT. Translated, it gives CASSLNGANEKLFF.

This clonotype was seen ten or more times. The chain couples TRBV28 to TRBJ1-1; D unclear. Per germline, CDR1 MDHEN and CDR2 SYDVKM. Trimming removed 3 bases at V and 5 bases at J, with 10 bases between. The CDR3 loop spans 13 amino acids. CDR3 in DNA: TGTGCCAGCAGTTTTCTGGGGATAACTGAAGCTTTCTTT. Translated, it gives CASSFLGITEAFF.

V usage is TRBV7-9 and J usage is TRBJ1-1; no reliable D call. Germline CDR1 is SEHNR and CDR2 is FQNEAQ (reference sequence). V gave up 1 base and J gave up 0 bases, with 9 bases separating them. The length of the CDR3 is 15 residues. CDR3 in amino acids: CASSLVAYLNTEAFF. The CDR3 DNA reads TGTGCCAGCAGCTTAGTGGCGTACCTGAACACTGAAGCTTTCTTT. Using reference TRBV7-9 and TRBJ1-1 for the parts outside the CDR3, the full variable domain is DTGVSQNPRHKITKRGQNVTFRCDPISEHNRLYWYRQTLGQGPEFLTYFQNEAQLEKSRLLSDRFSAERPKGSFSTLEIQRTEQGDSAMYLCASSLVAYLNTEAFFGQGTRLTVV.

This clonotype was seen repeatedly, ten times or more. The chain uses TRBV12-3 or TRBV12-4 and TRBJ2-7, with 7 bases fitting TRBD2. The CDR3 spans 15 residues. Losses at the gene ends were 3 bases for V and 5 bases for J; bases not matched to a gene: 10. CDR3 sequence (DNA): TGTGCCAGCAGTTTTGTTGGGCGGGAGATCAACGAGCAGTACTTC. Encoded protein: CASSFVGREINEQYF.

Turning to this clonotype: A read error may be the cause here, since a much bigger clone is one base away. V usage is TRBV28 and J usage is TRBJ2-7; D might be TRBD1 (5 bases). The germline V and J ends were trimmed by 6 bases and 3 bases, with 18 bases remaining between them. The germline CDR1 and CDR2 sequences are MDHEN and SYDVKM. The CDR3 spans 15 residues. The CDR3 loop is CASSEPETAIYEQYF. The CDR3 coding sequence is TGTGCCAGCAGCGAGCCCGAGACAGCCATCTACGAGCAGTACTTC.

This clonotype was seen repeatedly, ten times or more. The chain employs TRBV28 and TRBJ1-1, with D unclear. Germline assignment: CDR1 MDHEN and CDR2 SYDVKM. The ends were cut back, 2 bases at V and 1 base at J, with 8 bases in the middle. This CDR3 is built from 14 residues. In DNA form, the CDR3 reads TGTGCCAGCAGTTTACCCCTGAGGAACACTGAAGCTTTCTTT. Translated, it gives CASSLPLRNTEAFF. The variable domain in full, with the rest retrieved from reference TRBV28 and TRBJ1-1, is DVKVTQSSRYLVKRTGEKVFLECVQDMDHENMFWYRQDPGLGLRLIYFSYDVKMKEKGDIPEGYSVSREKKERFSLILESASTNQTSMYLCASSLPLRNTEAFFGQGTRLTVV.

This clonotype appeared many times. A junction end diverges from the germline sequence, so it may reflect a read error. CDR3 in amino acids: CASSLVGGKLFF. CDR3 bases: TGTGCCAGCAGCTTAGTTGGGGGGAAACTGTTTTTT. The V gene is TRBV5-1, the J gene TRBJ1-4; D is perhaps TRBD1 (5 bases). The CDR3 is made up of 12 amino acids. In germline, CDR1 is SGHRS, CDR2 YFSETQ.

Worth noting for this clonotype: This may stem from a read error, because a much larger clone lies one nucleotide away. The rearrangement links TRBV5-1 to TRBJ2-6, with a tentative D call TRBD2 (5 bases). Germline V lookup: CDR1 SGHRS, CDR2 YFSETQ. The CDR3 loop spans 16 amino acids. The CDR3 reads CVSSLNLRAGANVLTF. The DNA for the CDR3 is TGCGTCAGCAGCTTGAATTTGAGGGCTGGGGCCAACGTCCTGACTTTC. The full variable domain, completed using reference TRBV5-1 and TRBJ2-6, is KAGVTQTPRYLIKTRGQQVTLSCSPISGHRSVSWYQQTPGQGLQFLFEYFSETQRNKGNFPGRFSGRQFSNSRSEMNVSTLELGDSALYLCVSSLNLRAGANVLTFGAGSRLTVL.

This clonotype occurred many times. The chain couples TRBV28 to TRBJ1-1; D is uncertain. The CDR3 consists of 15 residues. The V gene lost 1 base and the J gene lost 1 base, with 10 bases spanning the gap. CDR1 and CDR2 (germline): MDHEN, SYDVKM. CDR3 in DNA: TGTGCCAGCAGTTTATCCCCCAACGGGAACACTGAAGCTTTCTTT. It yields the protein CASSLSPNGNTEAFF.